The clone carrying this TCR beta chain has a handful of counts. The data originate from a study of CD8+CD57+ T cells in acquired aplastic anemia. Study details: Recorded DNA amounts for sorted CD4+ and CD8+ cells had an average of about 3 ug.

TCR beta VDJ combinations and CDR3 sequences were profiled from genomic DNA. MiXCR, applied by TCRdb to the reads, yields one record per CDR3 protein. The repertoire holds 200,000 to 250,000 distinct CDR3 sequences, with 50% to 70% as singletons. For sequencing, patients were chosen who had shown expansion of CD8+CD57+ cells by flow cytometry. Patients, without exception, had severe acquired aplastic anemia. The blood sampling took place in patients who had so far received no therapy. Germline loops: CDR1 SEHNR, CDR2 FQNEAQ (reference sequence). This CDR3 is built from 15 residues. V lost 4 bases and J lost 1, with 8 bases in between.

The TCR sequence derives from a human donor with aplastic anemia. The rearrangement uses TRBV7-9 and TRBJ2-6; possible D gene TRBD1, 5 bases. Sequenced material: sorted CD4+, CD8+, or CD8+CD57+ T cells (not recorded which) from PBMCs. DNA for the CDR3: TGTGCCAGCAGCTATTGGACATCTGGGGCCAACGTCCTGACTTTC. Protein product: CASSYWTSGANVLTF.